The sequence of this T cell receptor beta chain was determined in a study of identical twins. Study-level points and caveats: Cord blood beta clonotypes that were abundant carried fewer insertions, and memory repertoires showed no such trend.

This clonotype was seen ten or more times. The antigen is undetermined. Template switching (which added a universal primer site) was used, and cDNA carried unique molecular identifiers. TCRdb independently ran MiXCR on the 5' RACE reads; one entry per CDR3 protein. This table holds more than 650,000 distinct CDR3 sequences, 6% to 6.5% found once. The junction had 8 bases not matched to a gene; V was cut back by 5 bases and J by 8 bases. The CDR3 sequence is 14 residues long. Sequenced input: naive T cells sorted from blood. This TCR derives from a man aged 18 to 30 in good health. The gene calls are TRBV12-3 or TRBV12-4 and TRBJ1-1; 10 bases align to TRBD1. The DNA of the CDR3 is TGTGCCAGCAGTCCTCCCGGGACAGGGGAGGAAGCTTTCTTT. It encodes CASSPPGTGEEAFF.